The 6 T cell receptor beta chains listed next were all sequenced from one sample in a study of blood T cell repertoires in COVID-19 (dated by TCRdb to 2018 to 2021). Libraries were made using the immunoSEQ multiplex PCR assay. The table was pulled from immuneACCESS by TCRdb, which kept in-frame rearrangements only. Such tables lose some clones; where checked, under half of the loss comes from unresolved V genes, and the rest has no known cause. For this sample the table gives roughly 400,000 clones, of which roughly 84% were detected only once. Approximately 1.5% of the sample is held by the ten biggest clonotypes. The sequencing input was PBMCs or T cells enriched from blood (not recorded which). These receptor sequences come from a young woman who had been exposed to COVID-19.

This clone was seen only a few times. This chain uses TRBV5-1 with TRBJ2-3, with D tentatively TRBD2 (6 bases). The germline V and J ends were trimmed by 6 bases and 5 bases, with 19 bases remaining between them. This CDR3 spans 15 amino acids. Germline V gene lookup returns CDR1 SGHRS and CDR2 YFSETQ. The CDR3 sequence is CASTPSGGIRDTQYF. CDR3 DNA sequence: TGCGCCAGCACCCCCTCGGGCGGGATTAGAGATACGCAGTATTTT.

The chain links TRBV29-1 to TRBJ2-7; TRBD1 matches at 7 bases. This CDR3 contains 12 residues. CDR1 is SQVTM and CDR2 is ANQGSEA in the germline V gene. V shed 7 bases, J shed 6 bases, and the junction held 9 bases outside the gene matches. The DNA of the CDR3 is TGCAGCGCCTATAAGACAGGGTTCGAGCAGTACTTC. Residues: CSAYKTGFEQYF.

This chain uses TRBV5-1 with TRBJ2-2; D may be TRBD2 (5 bases). Germline values: CDR1 SGHRS, CDR2 YFSETQ. There are 16 residues in the CDR3. Deletions cut 0 bases from V and 1 base from J, with 10 bases between. The chain's CDR3 is CASSLEGGGNTGELFF. As DNA, the CDR3 is TGCGCCAGCAGCTTGGAGGGCGGAGGGAACACCGGGGAGCTGTTTTTT.

J is TRBJ2-3 and V is TRBV7-3, with 7 bases aligning to TRBD2. This CDR3 region has 14 residues. The germline V gene has CDR1 SGHTA and CDR2 FQGTGA. The V gene end was trimmed by 5 bases and the J gene end by 3 bases; junction bases not matched to a gene: 5. The CDR3 region is CASSPSGATDTQYF. CDR3 bases: TGTGCCAGCAGCCCCAGCGGGGCGACAGATACGCAGTATTTT.

This clone was seen only once. This sequence joins TRBV27 and TRBJ2-7; TRBD1 matches 8 bases. The CDR3 has 15 residues. Unmatched junction bases numbered 6, after V lost 3 bases and J lost 2 bases. The germline V gene has CDR1 MNHEY and CDR2 SMNVEV (reference sequence). For the CDR3, the DNA is TGTGCCAGCAGTTTGGACAGGGTATCCCCCTACGAGCAGTACTTC. This codes for CASSLDRVSPYEQYF.

The chain carries TRBV9 and TRBJ1-4; D ambiguous. The CDR3 length is 14 residues. CDR1 SGDLS and CDR2 YYNGEE come from the germline V gene. V lost 3 bases, J lost 0 bases, and 6 bases lay in between. CDR3 coding DNA: TGTGCCAGCAGCGGTCAAACAACTAATGAAAAACTGTTTTTT. This gives the protein CASSGQTTNEKLFF.